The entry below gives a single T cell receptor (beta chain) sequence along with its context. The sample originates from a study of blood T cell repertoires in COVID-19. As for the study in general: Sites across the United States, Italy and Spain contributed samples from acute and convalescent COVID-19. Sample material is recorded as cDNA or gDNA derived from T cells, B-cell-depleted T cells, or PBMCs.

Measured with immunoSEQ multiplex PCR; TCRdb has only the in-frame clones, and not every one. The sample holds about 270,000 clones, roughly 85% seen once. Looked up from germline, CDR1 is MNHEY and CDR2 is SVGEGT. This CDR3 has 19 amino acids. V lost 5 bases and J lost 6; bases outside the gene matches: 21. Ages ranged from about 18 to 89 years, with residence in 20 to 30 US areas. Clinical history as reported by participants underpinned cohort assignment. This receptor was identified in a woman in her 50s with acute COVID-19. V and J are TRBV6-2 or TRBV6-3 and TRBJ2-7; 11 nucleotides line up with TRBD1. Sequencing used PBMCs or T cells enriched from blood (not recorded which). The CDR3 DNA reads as TGTGCCAGCAGTCCAATCCCCTCGCCGGGCCGGACAGGGGGCCTCGAGCAGTACTTC. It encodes CASSPIPSPGRTGGLEQYF.